A selection of T cell receptor beta chains follows, all from one sample in a study of shared clonotypes between healthy human individuals. TCRdb's table, derived via immunoSEQ multiplex PCR, lists solely in-frame clones and lacks some. The table has roughly 2.5 million clones, approximately 92% seen once. Sequenced sample: naive CD4+ T cells sorted from blood. These receptors all stem from a man between 18 and 29 years old in good health. CDR3s include the opening cysteine and the closing phenylalanine or tryptophan. The D gene is left open where the match is weak. Clone size is stated in some rows and not others, as once, few, many or a class when expanded.

len	v_gene	d_gene	abundance	j_gene	CDR3aa	CDR3nt
15	TRBV19	NA	once	TRBJ2-3	CASSGGPGLFSGEYF	TGTGCCAGTAGTGGGGGCCCGGGACTATTTTCAGGGGAGTATTTT
13	TRBV30	NA	NA	TRBJ1-1	CAWSPSGNTEAFF	TGTGCCTGGAGCCCTTCGGGGAACACTGAAGCTTTCTTT
15	TRBV7-6	NA	NA	TRBJ2-3	CASSLDRGSTDTQYF	TGTGCCAGCAGCTTAGATCGGGGTAGCACAGATACGCAGTATTTT
17	TRBV6-4	NA	NA	TRBJ1-5	CASRLNQGTDSNQPQHF	TGTGCCAGCAGGCTAAACCAGGGGACGGATAGCAATCAGCCCCAGCATTTT
15	TRBV4-3	NA	once	TRBJ2-7	CASSQDNGYSYEQYF	TGCGCCAGCAGCCAAGATAATGGTTACTCCTACGAGCAGTACTTC
15	TRBV2	TRBD1	NA	TRBJ1-5	CASRTDRGSNQPQHF	TGTGCCAGCAGAACAGACAGGGGGAGCAATCAGCCCCAGCATTTT
15	TRBV5-1	NA	NA	TRBJ1-1	CASSLAQGGNTEAFF	TGCGCCAGCAGCTTGGCGCAGGGTGGGAACACTGAAGCTTTCTTT
14	TRBV2	NA	once	TRBJ2-7	CASSEGPSSYEQYF	TGTGCCAGCAGTGAAGGTCCGAGCTCCTACGAGCAGTACTTC
12	TRBV5-6	TRBD2	NA	TRBJ2-1	CASSFSSGVLFF	TGTGCCAGCAGCTTTTCTAGCGGCGTTCTGTTCTTC
13	TRBV10-3	NA	NA	TRBJ2-7	CAISELGRHGQYF	TGTGCCATCAGTGAGTTGGGCAGACACGGGCAGTACTTC
19	TRBV28	TRBD1	NA	TRBJ1-6	CASSLRVQGKTSYNSPLHF	TGTGCCAGCAGTTTAAGAGTACAGGGGAAAACCTCCTATAATTCACCCCTCCACTTT
15	TRBV6-1	TRBD1	NA	TRBJ2-5	CASSASGTGVETQYF	TGTGCCAGCAGCGCTAGTGGGACAGGGGTAGAGACCCAGTACTTC
14	TRBV7-9	NA	NA	TRBJ1-3	CASSPDRSRNTIYF	TGTGCCAGCAGCCCCGACAGGTCAAGAAACACCATATATTTT
14	TRBV5-5	TRBD2	NA	TRBJ2-5	CASSTPEGGETQYF	TGTGCCAGCAGTACCCCTGAGGGAGGGGAGACCCAGTACTTC
13	TRBV10-2	NA	NA	TRBJ1-2	CASRLPGGYGYTF	TGCGCCAGCAGGCTTCCGGGGGGCTATGGCTACACCTTC
16	TRBV18	TRBD2	NA	TRBJ2-3	CASSKTSGGGTDTQYF	TGTGCCAGCTCAAAAACGAGCGGGGGTGGCACAGATACGCAGTATTTT
14	TRBV4-1	TRBD1	once	TRBJ2-1	CASSQEGTGVEQFF	TGCGCCAGCAGCCAAGAGGGGACAGGGGTTGAGCAGTTCTTC
16	TRBV4-2	TRBD2	once	TRBJ2-3	CASSQGGIAGYDTQYF	TGTGCCAGCAGCCAAGGAGGTATAGCGGGGTACGATACGCAGTATTTT
13	TRBV6-5	NA	NA	TRBJ2-5	CASTPTWGETQYF	TGTGCCAGCACTCCAACGTGGGGGGAGACCCAGTACTTC
13	TRBV2	NA	NA	TRBJ2-3	CASSEGMADTQYF	TGTGCCAGCAGTGAAGGTATGGCAGATACGCAGTATTTT
15	TRBV27	TRBD1	NA	TRBJ1-3	CASSDRALSGNTIYF	TGTGCCAGCAGTGACAGGGCTCTCTCTGGAAACACCATATATTTT
18	TRBV5-1	TRBD1	NA	TRBJ2-6	CASSLARQGALGANVLTF	TGCGCCAGCAGCTTGGCCCGGCAGGGGGCATTAGGGGCCAACGTCCTGACTTTC
12	TRBV6-5	NA	few	TRBJ2-7	CASSRGSYEQYF	TGTGCCAGCAGCCGGGGGTCCTACGAGCAGTACTTC
12	TRBV6-5	NA	NA	TRBJ1-2	CASNDRRYGYTF	TGTGCCAGCAACGATCGACGGTATGGCTACACCTTC
14	TRBV21-1	NA	NA	TRBJ2-7	CASSNIAKSYEQYF	TGTGCCAGCAGCAATATAGCGAAGTCCTACGAGCAGTACTTC
15	TRBV14	TRBD1	NA	TRBJ2-3	CASSQAGQATDTQYF	TGTGCCAGCAGCCAAGCGGGACAGGCCACAGATACGCAGTATTTT
13	TRBV5-6	NA	NA	TRBJ1-2	CASSFADHYGYTF	TGTGCCAGCAGCTTCGCCGATCACTATGGCTACACCTTC
13	TRBV28	NA	NA	TRBJ2-1	CASSLSGIDEQFF	TGTGCCAGCAGTTTATCCGGGATAGATGAGCAGTTCTTC
16	TRBV11-2	NA	NA	TRBJ2-3	CASSLGGGVTTDTQYF	TGTGCCAGCAGCTTGGGAGGGGGCGTTACCACAGATACGCAGTATTTT
14	TRBV27	NA	NA	TRBJ1-2	CASSFRQTDYGYTF	TGTGCCAGCAGTTTCCGACAGACTGACTATGGCTACACCTTC
17	TRBV5-5	NA	NA	TRBJ2-2	CASSLAGSNTNTGELFF	TGTGCCAGCAGCTTGGCCGGGTCTAACACGAACACCGGGGAGCTGTTTTTT
10	TRBV7-9	NA	few	TRBJ1-2	CASSAEGYTF	TGTGCCAGCAGCGCGGAGGGCTACACCTTC
13	TRBV11-3	NA	NA	TRBJ2-1	CASRGGGLNEQFF	TGTGCCAGCAGAGGGGGGGGCCTCAATGAGCAGTTCTTC
15	TRBV30	NA	NA	TRBJ1-4	CAWSVIGGPNEKLFF	TGTGCCTGGAGTGTAATTGGGGGCCCTAATGAAAAACTGTTTTTT
16	TRBV7-2	TRBD1	NA	TRBJ1-4	CASSSQGGLVNEKLFF	TGTGCCAGCAGCTCCCAGGGGGGTCTGGTTAATGAAAAACTGTTTTTT
11	TRBV9	NA	NA	TRBJ1-1	CASRRDTEAFF	TGTGCTTCCAGGAGGGACACTGAAGCTTTCTTT
13	TRBV2	NA	few	TRBJ1-1	CASRAGMNTEAFF	TGTGCCAGCAGAGCGGGGATGAACACTGAAGCTTTCTTT
15	TRBV7-2	TRBD1	NA	TRBJ2-2	CASSPGGANTGELFF	TGTGCCAGCAGCCCAGGGGGCGCAAATACCGGGGAGCTGTTTTTT
14	TRBV5-1	TRBD1	NA	TRBJ1-5	CASSEGALGGPQHF	TGCGCCAGCAGCGAGGGGGCCCTAGGGGGGCCCCAGCATTTT
14	TRBV5-1	TRBD2	NA	TRBJ2-7	CASSFSGGSYEQYF	TGCGCCAGCAGCTTCTCGGGGGGGTCCTACGAGCAGTACTTC
15	TRBV6-5	TRBD1	NA	TRBJ1-6	CASSYADRGNSPLHF	TGTGCCAGCAGTTACGCCGACAGGGGCAATTCACCCCTCCACTTT
15	TRBV25-1	TRBD2	once	TRBJ2-5	CASSRMAGGGETQYF	TGTGCCAGCAGTCGGATGGCGGGGGGCGGAGAGACCCAGTACTTC